The present TCR beta chain was sequenced within a study of T cells expressing NK-cell markers. Overall study: Sequencing of TCR beta repertoires drew on sorted CD3+CD56+NKG2C+, CD3+CD56+NKG2C- and CD3+CD56-NKG2C+ T cells. Overall study results and limits: Questions lingered over whether expanded NKG2C+ T cell clones were HCMV-specific. Dominant NKG2C+ clonotype frequencies of about 1.0-7.0% of CD8+ T cells were measured in more than 5 donors.

This CDR3 spans 12 amino acids. Germline V lookup: CDR1 DFQATT, CDR2 SNEGSKA (reference sequence). Libraries used 5'RACE template switching adding universal primer site and UMIs. TCRdb reprocessed the 5' RACE reads; each CDR3 protein has one entry and no DNA is given. The sample data list 350,000 to 400,000 distinct CDR3 sequences. Regarding this clonotype: The antigen is unknown.

The receptor was derived from a woman in her fifties or sixties in good health. Sequencing input: blood T cells: a sorted CD56 or NKG2C T cell subset, CD4+ or CD8+ T cells, or bulk PBMC T cells (not recorded which). V gene TRBV20-1 combines with J gene TRBJ2-6. CDR3 region: CSASVGANVLTF.